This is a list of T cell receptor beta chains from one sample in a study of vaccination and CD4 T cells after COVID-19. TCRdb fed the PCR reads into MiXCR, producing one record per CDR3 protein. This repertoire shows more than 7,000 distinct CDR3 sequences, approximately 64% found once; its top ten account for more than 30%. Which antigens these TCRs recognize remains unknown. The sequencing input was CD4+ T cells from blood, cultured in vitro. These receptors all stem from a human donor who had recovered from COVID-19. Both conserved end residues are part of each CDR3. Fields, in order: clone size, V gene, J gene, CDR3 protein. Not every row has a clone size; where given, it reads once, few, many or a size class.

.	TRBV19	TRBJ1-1	CASSLDRGSTEAFF
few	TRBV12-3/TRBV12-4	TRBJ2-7	CASSPPSFSYEQYF
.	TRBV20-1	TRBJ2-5	CSAPSSVAGLETQYF
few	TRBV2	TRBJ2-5	CASSTQGAETQYF
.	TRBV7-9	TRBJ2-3	CASSPAPGTDTQYF
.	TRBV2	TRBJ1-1	CASSQDRGSNTEAFF
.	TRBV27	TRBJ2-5	CASSFGPDRGTQYF
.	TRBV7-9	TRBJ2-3	CAGGERTDTQYF
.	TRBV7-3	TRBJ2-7	CASSITSGSQYEQYF
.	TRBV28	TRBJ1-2	CASSQVQGRHYGYTF
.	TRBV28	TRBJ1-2	CASRAQGYGYTF
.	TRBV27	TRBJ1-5	CASSFNSDYSNQPQHF
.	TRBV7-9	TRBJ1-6	CASSLGGGVSPLHF
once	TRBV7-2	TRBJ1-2	CASSRDYGSNYGYTF
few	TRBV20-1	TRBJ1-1	CSPTRDRGTNTEAFF
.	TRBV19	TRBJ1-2	CASSPLSDNYGYTF
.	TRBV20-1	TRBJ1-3	CSARSGQNRRNTIYF
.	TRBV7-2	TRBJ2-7	CASSSRQGYEQNF
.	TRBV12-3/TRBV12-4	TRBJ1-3	CAIDRVSGNTIYF
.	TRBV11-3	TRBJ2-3	CASSLGASGGHSTDTQYF
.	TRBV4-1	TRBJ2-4	CASSPRDRVDFAKNIQYF
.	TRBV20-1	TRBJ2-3	CSAPSPGARSDTQYF
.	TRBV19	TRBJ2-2	CASKPLRTGPDTGELFF
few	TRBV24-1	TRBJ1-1	CASMVGGRNTEAFF
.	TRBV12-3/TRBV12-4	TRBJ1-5	CASSSGAGQPQHF
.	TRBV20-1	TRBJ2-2	CSARVRETGELFF
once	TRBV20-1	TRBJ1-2	CSARGGADYGYTF
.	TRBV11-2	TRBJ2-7	CASTLGGLEQYF
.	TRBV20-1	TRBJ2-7	CSASGSGLPTYEQYF
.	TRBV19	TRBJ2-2	CASSMRQGQGGELFF
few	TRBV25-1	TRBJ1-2	CASSHDRGLGYTF
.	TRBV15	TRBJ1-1	CATSRGGGRGVNTEAFF
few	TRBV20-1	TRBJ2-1	CSASLWSLAYNEQFF
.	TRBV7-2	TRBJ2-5	CASSLALTSGRGGTQYF
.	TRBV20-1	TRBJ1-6	CSARQLTEDNSPLHF
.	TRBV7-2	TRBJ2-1	CASSLAGGGSYNEQFF
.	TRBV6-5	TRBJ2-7	CASSYGGGNSYEQYF
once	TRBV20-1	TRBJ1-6	CNPRQGSSYNSPLHF
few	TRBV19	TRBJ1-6	CASSRDRGQSPLHF
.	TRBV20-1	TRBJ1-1	CSARAPTGEIEKAFF
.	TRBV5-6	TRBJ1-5	CASSLYRGDQPQHF
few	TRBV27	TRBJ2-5	CASGPQRGQETQYF
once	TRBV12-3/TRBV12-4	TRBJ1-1	CASSLFPENTEAFF
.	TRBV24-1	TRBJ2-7	CATSGGGGSYEQYF
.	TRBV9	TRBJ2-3	CASSVEKGTQYF
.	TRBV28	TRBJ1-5	CASSLWRVREVNQPQHF